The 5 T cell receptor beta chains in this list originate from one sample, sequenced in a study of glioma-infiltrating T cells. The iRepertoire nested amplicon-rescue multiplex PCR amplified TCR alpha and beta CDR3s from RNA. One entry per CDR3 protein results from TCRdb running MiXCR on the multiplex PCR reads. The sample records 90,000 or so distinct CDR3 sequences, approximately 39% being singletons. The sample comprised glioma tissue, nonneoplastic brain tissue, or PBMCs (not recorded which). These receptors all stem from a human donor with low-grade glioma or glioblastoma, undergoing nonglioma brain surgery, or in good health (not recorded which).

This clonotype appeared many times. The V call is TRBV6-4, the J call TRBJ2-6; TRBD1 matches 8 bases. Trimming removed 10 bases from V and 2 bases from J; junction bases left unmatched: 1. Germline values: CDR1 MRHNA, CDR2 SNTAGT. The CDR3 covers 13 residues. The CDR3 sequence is CATRGPGANVLTF. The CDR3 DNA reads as TGTGCCACCAGGGGGCCTGGGGCCAACGTCCTGACTTTC.

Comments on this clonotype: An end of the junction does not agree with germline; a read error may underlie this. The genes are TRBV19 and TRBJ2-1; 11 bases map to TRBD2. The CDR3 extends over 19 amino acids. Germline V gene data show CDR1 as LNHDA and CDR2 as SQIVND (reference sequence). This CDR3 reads CASSQGLAGGPTPYNKQFF. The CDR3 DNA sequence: TGTGCCAGTAGCCAAGGGCTAGCGGGAGGTCCGACGCCCTACAATAAGCAGTTCTTC.

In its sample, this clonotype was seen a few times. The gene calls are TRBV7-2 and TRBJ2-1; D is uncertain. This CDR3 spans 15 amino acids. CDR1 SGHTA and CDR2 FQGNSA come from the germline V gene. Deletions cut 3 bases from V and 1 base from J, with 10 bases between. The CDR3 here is CASSLSPSSYNEQFF. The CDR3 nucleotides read TGTGCCAGCAGCTTGTCTCCATCTTCCTACAATGAGCAGTTCTTC.

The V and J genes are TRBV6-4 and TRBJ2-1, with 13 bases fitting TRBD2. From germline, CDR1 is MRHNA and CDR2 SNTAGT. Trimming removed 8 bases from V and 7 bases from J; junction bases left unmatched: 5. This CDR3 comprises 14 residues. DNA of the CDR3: TGTGCCAGCGTGACTAGCGGGGGGAAGAATGAGCAGTTCTTC. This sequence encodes CASVTSGGKNEQFF.

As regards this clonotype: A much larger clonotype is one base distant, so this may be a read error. DNA of the CDR3: TGCAGCGTTTCTGGGGCATTCAACTATGGCTACACCTTC. This codes for CSVSGAFNYGYTF. V is TRBV29-1 and J is TRBJ1-2; TRBD1 is a possible D gene (5 bases). The germline CDR1 and CDR2 sequences are SQVTM and ANQGSEA. This CDR3 comprises 13 residues. V was trimmed by 5 bases and J by 2 bases, leaving 12 bases between them.